This passage covers 13 T cell receptor beta chains from one sample sequenced in a study of T cells after yellow fever vaccination. Using its own MiXCR run on the 5' RACE reads, TCRdb lists one record per CDR3 protein. This sample has about 230,000 distinct CDR3 sequences; approximately 6.7% occur once, and the top ten carry roughly 1%. The input for sequencing was CD4+ T cells sorted from PBMCs, taken on the day of the yellow fever booster vaccination. The receptors originated from a young man who received the YFV17D yellow fever vaccine.

This clonotype was observed many times. CDR3 DNA sequence: TGCGCCAGCAGCCCGGGTGGGACAGGTGGTTCTGAGCAGTACTTC. Amino acids: CASSPGGTGGSEQYF. The chain links TRBV5-1 to TRBJ2-7, with 8 bases aligning to TRBD1. Per the germline V gene, CDR1 is SGHRS and CDR2 is YFSETQ. Trimming at V came to 4 bases and at J to 7 bases, leaving 13 bases not matched to a gene. The CDR3 runs to 15 residues. The full variable domain, in which reference TRBV5-1 and TRBJ2-7 provide the parts outside the CDR3, is KAGVTQTPRYLIKTRGQQVTLSCSPISGHRSVSWYQQTPGQGLQFLFEYFSETQRNKGNFPGRFSGRQFSNSRSEMNVSTLELGDSALYLCASSPGGTGGSEQYFGPGTRLTVT.

The sample holds a few counts of this clonotype. V is TRBV5-5 and J is TRBJ2-7; no clear D gene. CDR1 and CDR2 (germline): SGHKS, YYEKEE (reference sequence). Trimming removed 1 base from V and 2 bases from J, with 10 bases in between. This CDR3 is 14 amino acids long. The CDR3 sequence: CASSLFGVAYEQYF. In nucleotides, the CDR3 is TGTGCCAGCAGCTTGTTCGGAGTCGCCTACGAGCAGTACTTC.

This clonotype was observed a few times. V gene TRBV7-2 combines with J gene TRBJ2-1; 8 positions match TRBD2. Germline CDR1 is SGHTA and CDR2 is FQGNSA. This CDR3 comprises 15 residues. The ends lost 1 base at V and 3 bases at J; junction bases unmatched: 2. CDR3 loop: CASSLDAGGYNEQFF. The CDR3 DNA follows: TGTGCCAGCAGCTTAGACGCGGGAGGCTACAATGAGCAGTTCTTC.

This clonotype was picked up a small number of times. V gene TRBV5-5 combines with J gene TRBJ1-5; TRBD1 agrees at 7 bases. Trimming removed 3 bases from V and 5 bases from J; junction bases left unmatched: 5. Per the germline V gene, CDR1 is SGHKS and CDR2 is YYEKEE (reference sequence). This CDR3 is built from 14 residues. This chain's CDR3 is CASSSYGTDQPQHF. For the CDR3, the DNA is TGTGCCAGCAGCTCATACGGGACAGATCAGCCCCAGCATTTT.

This chain connects TRBV5-4 to TRBJ2-3; D unclear. Germline CDR1 and CDR2: SGHNT and YYREEE (reference sequence). Trimming removed 5 bases at V and 5 bases at J, with 21 bases between. The CDR3 sequence is 16 residues long. DNA for the CDR3: TGTGCCAGCAGACCAGACTCTTCAGTCATAGGAGATACGCAGTATTTT. Translating gives CASRPDSSVIGDTQYF.

This clonotype has a handful of counts. The gene calls are TRBV5-1 and TRBJ2-4; 15 nucleotides agree with TRBD2. The germline CDR1 and CDR2 sequences are SGHRS and YFSETQ. The CDR3 covers 16 residues. J lost 6 bases, V lost 2 bases, and 3 bases had no gene match. CDR3 sequence (DNA): TGCGCCAGCAGCTTCGGGACTAGCGGGAGGTCAAACATTCAGTACTTC. Translation: CASSFGTSGRSNIQYF.

This clonotype appeared many times. The CDR3 reads CASSPSSTQETQYF. The CDR3 DNA follows: TGCGCCAGCAGCCCCTCATCAACTCAAGAGACCCAGTACTTC. The rearrangement links TRBV5-1 to TRBJ2-5; D gene uncertain. The V end lost 4 bases, the J end lost 2 bases, and 12 bases lay between the germline ends. Germline CDR1 reads SGHRS; CDR2 reads YFSETQ. This CDR3 has 14 amino acids.

In this sample, this clonotype turned up a few times. This chain joins TRBV28 and TRBJ2-2; D is perhaps TRBD2 (6 bases). Trimming took 6 bases from V and 1 from J, leaving 18 bases between them. This CDR3 comprises 17 residues. Germline values: CDR1 MDHEN, CDR2 SYDVKM. CDR3 nucleotides: TGTGCCAGCAGCGTGCTCCCGGGACTCCTGAACACCGGGGAGCTGTTTTTT. Translating it yields CASSVLPGLLNTGELFF.

This clonotype was observed a handful of times. This chain connects TRBV28 to TRBJ2-7; possible D gene TRBD2, 6 bases. The CDR3 has 17 residues. The V end lost 3 bases, the J end lost 2 bases, and 20 bases lay between the germline ends. Germline assignment: CDR1 MDHEN and CDR2 SYDVKM. The CDR3 sequence is CASSFPLGSGYTYEQYF. The DNA of the CDR3 is TGTGCCAGCAGTTTCCCCCTCGGAAGCGGGTATACCTACGAGCAGTACTTC.

This clonotype was detected a few times. V usage is TRBV24-1 and J usage is TRBJ2-7; TRBD1 matches at 7 bases. The CDR3 totals 12 residues. CDR1 is KGHDR, CDR2 SFDVKD, per germline. V lost 7 bases to trimming and J lost 6 bases; unmatched junction nucleotides: 5. The CDR3 is CATRTGRGEQYF. CDR3 coding DNA: TGTGCCACCAGGACAGGGCGCGGCGAGCAGTACTTC.

The sample holds a few counts of this clonotype. This rearrangement joins TRBV18 to TRBJ2-7, with D unclear. V was cut by 1 base and J by 2 bases, with 12 bases left in between. The germline CDR1 and CDR2 sequences are KGHSH and LQKENI. The CDR3 spans 15 residues. The CDR3: CASSPRPEGPYEQYF. In nucleotides, the CDR3 is TGTGCCAGCTCACCACGACCGGAAGGTCCCTACGAGCAGTACTTC.

This clonotype was picked up a small number of times. The CDR3 sequence is CASSPQAGRMWQFF. The CDR3 DNA follows: TGTGCCAGCAGCCCCCAAGCGGGGCGGATGTGGCAGTTCTTC. This chain joins TRBV3-1 and TRBJ2-1; 7 nucleotides match TRBD2. CDR1 is LGHDT, CDR2 YNNKEL, per germline (reference sequence). There are 14 residues in the CDR3. V lost 4 bases, J lost 12 bases, and 12 bases stayed unmatched.

This clonotype has just one count. This clone may be a read error of a much larger clone one base away. Here the CDR3 omits its conserved ending phenylalanine or tryptophan, so a read error is the likely source. The chain couples TRBV20-1 to TRBJ2-3; D is undetermined. Trimming removed 1 base at V and 6 bases at J, with 11 bases between. The CDR3 length is 13 residues. CDR1 is DFQATT and CDR2 is SNEGSKA in the germline V gene (reference sequence). The CDR3 loop reads CSARAHLRDTQYL. CDR3 in DNA: TGCAGTGCTAGAGCCCACCTCCGGGATACGCAGTATCTT.